The present TCR beta chain was sequenced within a study of blood T cell repertoires in COVID-19. After removal of 4 bases from V and 6 bases from J, the junction contained 11 bases not matched to a gene. Germline lookup yields CDR1 SGHVS and CDR2 FNYEAQ. The length of the CDR3 is 16 residues. Seattle participants joined during active infection and were tracked over time. The method was immunoSEQ multiplex PCR; TCRdb's version includes in-frame clones alone and lacks a portion of them. Among approximately 110,000 clones listed, around 74% were seen once. This sequence joins TRBV7-6 and TRBJ2-2, with TRBD2 matching over 7 bases. This receptor was obtained from a man older than 75 with COVID-19, enrolled during active disease. Sequenced: peripheral blood. CDR3 protein: CASSSLGGSVAGELFF. CDR3 DNA: TGTGCCAGCAGCTCCTTAGGCGGGAGTGTTGCCGGGGAGCTGTTTTTT. The whole variable domain, remainder taken from reference TRBV7-6 and TRBJ2-2, is GAGVSQSPRYKVTKRGQDVALRCDPISGHVSLYWYRQALGQGPEFLTYFNYEAQQDKSGLPNDRFSAERPEGSISTLTIQRTEQRDSAMYRCASSSLGGSVAGELFFGEGSRLTVL.